The sequence of this TCR beta chain was determined in a study of T-cell reconstitution after alpha-beta-depleted transplantation in children. General study results and limits: From newly produced T cells came most of the T-cell counts and diversity one year after transplant. Diversity of TCRbeta at day 60 was high in some patients, arising from surviving recipient T cells and thymic progenitors. Reports say that about two months after transplant, the alpha-beta T cells came out of several hundred graft clones that had expanded.

Ten or more counts support this clonotype. As yet, its antigen is unknown. Germline loops: CDR1 SQVTM, CDR2 ANQGSEA. Trimming took off 6 bases at V and 8 bases at J, with 14 bases between the two ends. This CDR3 has 12 residues. Preparation of the TCRbeta library was carried out with unique molecular identifiers. TCRdb redid the calling of the PCR reads with MiXCR, one entry per CDR3 protein. The profile shows around 25,000 distinct CDR3 sequences, over 15% of them singletons. The V call is TRBV29-1, the J call TRBJ2-1; tentatively, D is TRBD2 (6 bases). This TCR came from a male patient aged 2 to 9 who had a stem cell transplant for acute lymphoblastic leukemia, so the T cells may come from the graft donor. The material was PBMCs, mostly from graft donor cells, obtained 60 days after TCRalphabeta/CD19-depleted stem cell transplant. The CDR3 protein is CSVETSIYEQFF. The CDR3, as DNA: TGCAGCGTGGAAACTAGCATCTATGAGCAGTTCTTC.